This TCR beta chain was observed in a study of human T cells and chemical hapten exposure. About the research overall: Researchers reported sensitizing an approximately 2 cm by approximately 2 cm upper inner arm skin site with 2% DPC. Mostly female, the patients presented with alopecia areata, totalis or universalis.

A note on this clonotype: Its specificity is not known.

Points from the study as a whole: Because all patients had alopecia, their immune responses might differ from healthy ones.

V shed 3 bases, J shed 1 base, and the junction held 7 bases outside the gene matches. Germline loops: CDR1 SGHTA, CDR2 FQGNSA. This CDR3 comprises 16 residues. Sample time point: pre-sensitization, week 0. The treatment denotes: therapeutic diphenylcyclopropenone sensitization with weekly scalp DPC. In the authors' methods: Across samples, TCR counts had a median of approximately 100,000 and ranged from about 23,224 to 690,600. TCRdb passed the RACE reads through MiXCR, listing each CDR3 protein once. The V and J calls shown here were made by TCRdb, not taken from the authors' results. The sample shows a few hundred thousand distinct CDR3 sequences, about 7.7% of them seen only once.

The sequencing here drew on whole blood, taken in connection with sensitization to the hapten diphenylcyclopropenone (DPC). The receptor was derived from a young man with alopecia areata. Some clones in this sample may be carry-over from other donors' samples. The chain recombines TRBV7-2 with TRBJ2-3; 7 positions match TRBD2. CDR3 bases: TGTGCCAGCAGCTTCTTACGGGAGGTTGGCACAGATACGCAGTATTTT. This translates into CASSFLREVGTDTQYF. Full variable domain (missing parts from reference TRBV7-2 and TRBJ2-3): GAGVSQSPSNKVTEKGKDVELRCDPISGHTALYWYRQSLGQGLEFLIYFQGNSAPDKSGLPSDRFSAERTGGSVSTLTIQRTQQEDSAVYLCASSFLREVGTDTQYFGPGTRLTVL.